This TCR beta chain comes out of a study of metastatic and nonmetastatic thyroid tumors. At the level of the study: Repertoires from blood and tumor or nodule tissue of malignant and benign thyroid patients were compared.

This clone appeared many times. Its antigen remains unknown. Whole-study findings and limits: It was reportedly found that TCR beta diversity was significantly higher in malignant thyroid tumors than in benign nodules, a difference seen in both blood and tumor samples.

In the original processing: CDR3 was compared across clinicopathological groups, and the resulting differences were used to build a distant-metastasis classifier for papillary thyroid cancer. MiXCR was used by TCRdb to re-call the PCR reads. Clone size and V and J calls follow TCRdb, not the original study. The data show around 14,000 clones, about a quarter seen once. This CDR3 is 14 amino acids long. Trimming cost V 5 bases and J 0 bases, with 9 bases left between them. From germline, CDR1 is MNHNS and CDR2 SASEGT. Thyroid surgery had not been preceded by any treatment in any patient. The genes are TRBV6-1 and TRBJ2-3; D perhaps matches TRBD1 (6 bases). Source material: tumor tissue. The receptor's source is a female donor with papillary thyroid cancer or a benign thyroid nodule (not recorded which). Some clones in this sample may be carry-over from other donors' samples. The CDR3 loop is CASSTGRSTDTQYF. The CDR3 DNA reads TGTGCCAGCAGTACAGGGCGCAGCACAGATACGCAGTATTTT.